This is a list of T cell receptor beta chains from one sample in a study of cytomegalovirus exposure and HLA in healthy donors. Only in-frame clones appear in the TCRdb table, and some are missing; sequencing was by immunoSEQ multiplex PCR. The table for this sample gives some 60,000 clones. Material for sequencing was PBMCs. The source of these receptors is a man aged 30-40 years in good health and CMV-seropositive. Both conserved end residues are part of each CDR3. The order of the fields is D gene, V gene, J gene, CDR3 protein, CDR3 DNA. The D gene is left open where the match is weak.

D gene: TRBD2; V gene: TRBV9; J gene: TRBJ2-7; CDR3 protein: CASSTSGTSTYEQYF; CDR3 DNA: TGTGCCAGCAGCACCTCCGGGACTAGTACCTACGAGCAGTACTTC
D gene: NA; V gene: TRBV7-6; J gene: TRBJ1-4; CDR3 protein: CASSSIQGEKLFF; CDR3 DNA: TGTGCCAGCAGCTCAATCCAGGGGGAAAAACTGTTTTTT
D gene: NA; V gene: TRBV29-1; J gene: TRBJ2-1; CDR3 protein: CSVERQGSYNEQFF; CDR3 DNA: TGCAGCGTTGAAAGGCAGGGGTCGTACAATGAGCAGTTCTTC
D gene: TRBD2; V gene: TRBV13; J gene: TRBJ2-7; CDR3 protein: CASSARGGRSYEQYF; CDR3 DNA: TGTGCCAGCAGCGCCCGGGGGGGCCGCTCCTACGAGCAGTACTTC
D gene: TRBD2; V gene: TRBV5-1; J gene: TRBJ2-5; CDR3 protein: CASSPGGGRSDRTQYF; CDR3 DNA: TGCGCCAGCAGCCCCGGCGGGGGGCGGTCGGATCGGACCCAGTACTTC
D gene: TRBD1; V gene: TRBV13; J gene: TRBJ2-1; CDR3 protein: CASSYGQGVGNEQFF; CDR3 DNA: TGTGCCAGCAGCTACGGACAGGGAGTGGGGAATGAGCAGTTCTTC
D gene: NA; V gene: TRBV6-1; J gene: TRBJ2-7; CDR3 protein: CASRSLSYEQYF; CDR3 DNA: TGTGCCAGCAGGAGTCTTTCCTACGAGCAGTACTTC
D gene: NA; V gene: TRBV29-1; J gene: TRBJ1-5; CDR3 protein: CSAGDGSQPQHF; CDR3 DNA: TGCAGCGCTGGAGACGGTTCCCAGCCCCAGCATTTT
D gene: TRBD1; V gene: TRBV25-1; J gene: TRBJ1-4; CDR3 protein: CASRGQGHEKLFF; CDR3 DNA: TGTGCCAGCAGGGGACAGGGTCACGAAAAACTGTTTTTT
D gene: NA; V gene: TRBV6-1; J gene: TRBJ2-3; CDR3 protein: CASSEVAGSTDTQYF; CDR3 DNA: TGTGCCAGCAGTGAAGTTGCGGGGAGCACAGATACGCAGTATTTT
D gene: NA; V gene: TRBV30; J gene: TRBJ1-1; CDR3 protein: CAWSVQGTTEAFF; CDR3 DNA: TGTGCCTGGAGTGTCCAGGGGACCACTGAAGCTTTCTTT
D gene: TRBD1; V gene: TRBV5-6; J gene: TRBJ2-5; CDR3 protein: CASSLGRGETQYF; CDR3 DNA: TGTGCCAGCAGCTTGGGCAGGGGGGAGACCCAGTACTTC
D gene: NA; V gene: TRBV6-1; J gene: TRBJ2-7; CDR3 protein: CASSAWGAAYEQYF; CDR3 DNA: TGTGCCAGCAGCGCCTGGGGAGCCGCCTACGAGCAGTACTTC
D gene: NA; V gene: TRBV2; J gene: TRBJ2-7; CDR3 protein: CASSPRYEQYF; CDR3 DNA: TGTGCCAGCAGTCCGAGATACGAGCAGTACTTC
D gene: TRBD2; V gene: TRBV5-4; J gene: TRBJ2-3; CDR3 protein: CASSLGLAGAGNTQYF; CDR3 DNA: TGTGCCAGCAGCCTCGGACTAGCGGGAGCGGGGAATACGCAGTATTTT
D gene: TRBD2; V gene: TRBV6-5; J gene: TRBJ2-7; CDR3 protein: CASSSGTSIPGEQYF; CDR3 DNA: TGTGCCAGCAGCTCTGGGACTAGCATCCCGGGGGAGCAGTACTTC
D gene: TRBD2; V gene: TRBV12-5; J gene: TRBJ2-5; CDR3 protein: CASGPGLAGGRNQETQYF; CDR3 DNA: TGTGCTAGTGGTCCCGGACTAGCGGGAGGCAGGAATCAAGAGACCCAGTACTTC
D gene: NA; V gene: TRBV11-2; J gene: TRBJ2-5; CDR3 protein: CASSLDWVGGEEYF; CDR3 DNA: TGTGCCAGCAGCTTAGACTGGGTAGGGGGGGAGGAGTACTTC
D gene: NA; V gene: TRBV19; J gene: TRBJ1-5; CDR3 protein: CASSTTEIHQPQHF; CDR3 DNA: TGTGCCAGTAGTACGACAGAGATCCATCAGCCCCAGCATTTT
D gene: NA; V gene: TRBV6-5; J gene: TRBJ1-5; CDR3 protein: CATTPGANQPQHF; CDR3 DNA: TGTGCCACCACACCGGGAGCCAATCAGCCCCAGCATTTT
D gene: TRBD2; V gene: TRBV29-1; J gene: TRBJ2-7; CDR3 protein: CSARLAGVPYEQYF; CDR3 DNA: TGCAGCGCACGACTAGCGGGAGTCCCTTACGAGCAGTACTTC
D gene: NA; V gene: TRBV7-9; J gene: TRBJ2-7; CDR3 protein: CASSPGTLDEQYF; CDR3 DNA: TGTGCCAGCAGCCCAGGGACTCTTGACGAGCAGTACTTC
D gene: TRBD1; V gene: TRBV7-9; J gene: TRBJ1-2; CDR3 protein: CASSSETGVFNYGYTF; CDR3 DNA: TGTGCCAGCAGCTCCGAGACAGGGGTTTTTAACTATGGCTACACCTTC
D gene: NA; V gene: TRBV20-1; J gene: TRBJ1-1; CDR3 protein: CSASSGNAFF; CDR3 DNA: TGCAGTGCTAGTTCCGGGAACGCTTTCTTT